The present T cell receptor (beta chain) was sequenced within a study of blood T cell repertoires in COVID-19 (TCRdb year 2020). Regarding the study in general: Samples from collaborators originated in the United States, Italy and Spain and spanned both the acute and convalescent phases of COVID-19. The material from the prospective study consisted of cDNA or gDNA derived from T cells, B-cell-depleted T cells, or PBMCs. Subjects who had been exposed to COVID-19, were actively infected with it, or had recovered from it provided the deeply sampled blood TCRbeta repertoires that made up the dataset. The repertoires were released in a freely available public database intended as a resource for research on the immune response to SARS-CoV-2. The samples were drawn from the first 160 participants of the ongoing ImmuneRACE study and from over 950 subjects provided by 6 global collaborators. Sample metadata almost always included a de-identified subject ID, COVID-19 status, age in years and sex. Where available, HLA class I and class II types were obtained from metadata supplied by the sample provider rather than from assay-based typing. General study outcomes and caveats: The quantity of clinical and demographic metadata differed by source and by participant and was supplied without curation.

The germline V gene yields SGDLS for CDR1 and YYNGEE for CDR2. Deletion took 4 bases off V and 4 bases off J, with a span of 14 bases between the germline ends. CDR3 length: 15 amino acids, cysteine to phenylalanine. Only the CDR3 DNA stays, 45 bases, in frame from base 1. In Seattle, one collaborating source enrolled patients while the infection was active and tracked those patients longitudinally over the course of disease. The collaborating institutions used their own protocols to collect whole blood in K2EDTA tubes. For TCRbeta analysis, collaborators shipped samples as frozen whole blood, isolated PBMCs, or DNA extracted from either of those sample types. TCRbeta CDR3 regions were amplified from genomic DNA by means of the immunoSEQ Assay, a bias-controlled multiplex PCR. The study's own analysis went as follows. The number of nucleated cells in each sample was estimated by amplification of reference gene primers within the assay. To quantify the absolute abundance of each unique TCRbeta CDR3 rearrangement, sequence reads were collapsed and filtered. For each sample, productive Simpson clonality was calculated by taking the square root of Simpson's diversity index across productive rearrangements. Not all clones reach the TCRdb copy of this immuneACCESS table, which keeps in-frame sequences only. Checked studies attribute under half of the gap to unresolved V genes and leave the rest unexplained. The V and J calls and clone size are taken from that table; D and trimming were inferred from the DNA. The sample data list some 400,000 clones, and around 87% of these were observed just once. About 2.3% of the sample rests with the top ten.

Remarks on this clone: Its specific antigen is unknown. No per-base quality is available; no much larger clone lies one base away.

This clonotype originated in a woman aged 55-70 years with COVID-19, enrolled during active disease. Sequences were obtained from peripheral blood. The chain uses TRBV9 and TRBJ2-2, with the D gene not confidently named. The nucleotide sequence reads TGTGCCAGCAGCCCCACCGGGTCGGGCACCGGGGAGCTGTTTTTT. Its protein is CASSPTGSGTGELFF.